This paragraph reports one T cell receptor (beta chain). The antigen remains undetermined. Profiled with immunoSEQ multiplex PCR; TCRdb holds only in-frame clones, not every one. The sample shows about 32,000 clones, 75% to 95% of them seen only once. This CDR3 spans 15 amino acids. Trimming cost V 4 bases and J 1 base; bases outside gene matches: 6. Germline V gene lookup returns CDR1 SGDLS and CDR2 YYNGEE. The data are from a study of T cells after posttransplantation cyclophosphamide. The naive gate required viable CD3+CD4+ or CD3+CD8+ cells with CCR7+CD45RA+CD45RO-CD95-CD27+CD28+ phenotype. Notes on the study in general: Donor CD8+ memory clones often dominated recipient blood repertoires at later times.

The TCR comes from a man under 40 in good health and a related stem cell transplant donor. The chain links TRBV9 to TRBJ2-7; TRBD2 matches 9 bases. Sequencing input: naive CD4+ T cells sorted from blood. CDR3 residues: CASSPRLAGSYEQYF. CDR3 DNA sequence: TGTGCCAGCAGCCCCCGGCTAGCGGGGTCCTACGAGCAGTACTTC.